The 22 T cell receptor beta chains presented below share a single source sample, sequenced in a study of blood T cells in healthy people across ages. Together with a sample-barcoded 5' primer, a J-beta primer mix was included in a second PCR lasting about 7 to 12 cycles. From the 5' RACE reads, TCRdb called clonotypes with MiXCR, one entry per CDR3 protein. The sample records 1 million or so distinct CDR3 sequences, more than 35% being singletons. Source material: blood. The receptors were sampled from a woman aged 60-70 years in good health.

This clonotype was counted between two and nine times. The V and J genes are TRBV4-1 and TRBJ2-1, with D hard to call. The germline V gene encodes CDR1 MGHRA and CDR2 YSYEKL. Trimming stripped 2 bases from V and 4 bases from J, with 9 bases between. CDR3 length: 14 residues. CDR3 residues: CASSQRLGYNEQFF. Written as DNA, the CDR3 is TGCGCCAGCAGCCAAAGGTTAGGATACAATGAGCAGTTCTTC.

This clonotype has more than one count but fewer than ten. This chain connects TRBV5-1 to TRBJ2-1; 11 bases fit TRBD2. In germline, CDR1 is SGHRS, CDR2 YFSETQ. The junction had 5 bases not matched to a gene; V was cut back by 0 bases and J by 6 bases. The CDR3 has 16 residues. The CDR3 DNA is TGCGCCAGCAGCTTGGGGCTAGCGGGAGGTAGCAATGAGCAGTTCTTC. Encoded protein: CASSLGLAGGSNEQFF.

The rearrangement joins TRBV5-1 to TRBJ2-5; 9 positions match TRBD1. The V and J ends lost 7 bases and 2 bases, in that order; junction bases with no gene match: 6. The CDR3 contains 14 residues. Germline loops: CDR1 SGHRS, CDR2 YFSETQ. The CDR3 here is CASGGTGRQETQYF. The DNA for the CDR3 is TGCGCCAGCGGTGGGACAGGGCGACAAGAGACCCAGTACTTC.

This clonotype has only a few counts. This chain joins TRBV11-2 and TRBJ1-2; D is uncertain. The CDR3 contains 15 residues. CDR1 and CDR2 (germline): SGHAT, FQNNGV. V was shortened by 8 bases and J by 6 bases, with 22 bases between the two germline ends. Here the CDR3 reads CASRGPHLSQNGYTF. Written as DNA, the CDR3 is TGTGCCAGCCGTGGCCCCCATTTGTCGCAAAATGGCTACACCTTC.

The rearrangement links TRBV5-1 to TRBJ2-1; the D gene is possibly TRBD1 (5 bases). CDR1 is SGHRS and CDR2 is YFSETQ in the germline V gene. This CDR3 is built from 14 residues. V was clipped by 4 bases and J by 4 bases, with 12 bases between them. This chain's CDR3 is CASSPDDSYNEQFF. The CDR3 nucleotides read TGCGCCAGCAGCCCGGATGACAGTTACAATGAGCAGTTCTTC.

This clonotype was seen only a few times. A much larger clonotype is one base distant, so this may be a read error. This chain connects TRBV29-1 to TRBJ2-5; D unclear. The CDR3 covers 11 residues. The V gene's germline CDR1 is SQVTM and CDR2 ANQGSEA. Deletions cut 6 bases from V and 11 bases from J, with 16 bases between. DNA for the CDR3: TGCAGCGTCCGGGTCTGGGATGAGCAGTACTTC. This encodes CSVRVWDEQYF.

This clonotype has only a few counts. The chain is built from TRBV20-1 and TRBJ2-3; D is possibly TRBD2 (6 bases). Germline-derived CDR1 and CDR2 are DFQATT and SNEGSKA (reference sequence). This CDR3 is 14 amino acids long. V was trimmed by 3 bases and J by 8 bases, leaving 18 bases between them. The CDR3 region has the DNA TGCAGTGCTAGTAGCGGAGATAGAGTCGGTACGCAGTATTTT. Protein: CSASSGDRVGTQYF.

The count of this clonotype is one. This chain links TRBV20-1 with TRBJ2-5; D uncertain. This CDR3 region has 15 residues. Trimming took 5 bases from V and 3 from J, leaving 19 bases between them. The germline V gene has CDR1 DFQATT and CDR2 SNEGSKA (reference sequence). The CDR3 nucleotides are TGCAGTGCTCTCCCTCCCGTGGACGGCAAAGAGACCCAGTACTTC. Its protein is CSALPPVDGKETQYF.

This sequence joins TRBV12-3 or TRBV12-4 and TRBJ2-7, with 10 bases lining up with TRBD2. The CDR3 runs to 16 residues. V was clipped by 2 bases and J by 5 bases; unmatched bases: 9. The CDR3 region has the DNA TGTGCCAGCAGTTTAAGGTTACTAGCGGGAATGGACGAGCAGTACTTC. This sequence encodes CASSLRLLAGMDEQYF.

The chain has TRBV27 and TRBJ2-7; unclear D gene. The germline V and J ends were trimmed by 0 bases and 0 bases, with 21 bases remaining between them. CDR1 and CDR2 from the germline V gene are MNHEY and SMNVEV (reference sequence). The CDR3 totals 19 residues. The CDR3 protein is CASSLSRPSSALSSYEQYF. CDR3 DNA sequence: TGTGCCAGCAGTTTATCGAGACCCAGCTCAGCCCTAAGCTCCTACGAGCAGTACTTC.

This chain uses TRBV28 with TRBJ2-4, with D tentatively TRBD1 (5 bases). The germline CDR1 and CDR2 sequences are MDHEN and SYDVKM. V lost 6 bases and J lost 1, with 16 bases in between. CDR3 size: 16 residues. DNA of the CDR3: TGTGCCAGCAGGTTACAGGATTTTAAGGCCAAAAACATTCAGTACTTC. This codes for CASRLQDFKAKNIQYF. The full variable domain, its missing parts supplied by reference TRBV28 and TRBJ2-4, is DVKVTQSSRYLVKRTGEKVFLECVQDMDHENMFWYRQDPGLGLRLIYFSYDVKMKEKGDIPEGYSVSREKKERFSLILESASTNQTSMYLCASRLQDFKAKNIQYFGAGTRLSVL.

This clonotype appeared a few times. V gene TRBV6-4 combines with J gene TRBJ2-1; weak D call: TRBD2 (5 bases). Deletions cut 2 bases from V and 3 bases from J, with 14 bases between. The CDR3 extends over 16 amino acids. Germline-derived CDR1 and CDR2 are MRHNA and SNTAGT. The CDR3 spells CASSDASGSSYNEQFF. The CDR3 nucleotides are TGTGCCAGCAGTGACGCTTCGGGGAGTAGCTACAATGAGCAGTTCTTC.

The rearrangement joins TRBV5-1 to TRBJ2-1; 7 bases fit TRBD1. The J call may be wrong; the DNA end is better matched by TRBJ2-7. This CDR3 has 15 amino acids. Per germline, CDR1 SGHRS and CDR2 YFSETQ. CDR3 sequence: CASSTRTGVYNEQYF. The CDR3 coding sequence is TGCGCCAGCAGCACCCGGACAGGAGTATACAATGAGCAGTACTTC.

The chain recombines TRBV3-1 with TRBJ2-1; 10 nucleotides align to TRBD2. V lost 1 base and J lost 6; bases outside the gene matches: 12. Looked up from germline, CDR1 is LGHDT and CDR2 is YNNKEL (reference sequence). The CDR3 covers 18 residues. The CDR3 region is CASSQGPFSSGSPNEQFF. CDR3 DNA: TGTGCCAGCAGCCAAGGCCCTTTCTCTAGCGGGAGCCCCAATGAGCAGTTCTTC.

The V and J genes are TRBV10-1 and TRBJ2-3, with TRBD1 matching 7 bases. The CDR3 contains 14 residues. Germline loops: CDR1 WNHNN, CDR2 SYGVQD (reference sequence). V gave up 8 bases and J gave up 1 base; unmatched junction bases: 6. In DNA form, the CDR3 reads TGCGCCAGCGGTAAAGGACAGGGCACAGATACGCAGTATTTT. Protein product: CASGKGQGTDTQYF.

The chain has TRBV6-2 or TRBV6-3 and TRBJ1-5; TRBD1 aligns across 9 bases. V shed 5 bases and J 3 bases; nucleotides not matched to a gene: 8. Germline CDR1 MNHEY, CDR2 SVGEGT. CDR3 length equals 16 residues. CDR3 coding DNA: TGTGCCAGCAGTACCCGGGACAGGGACTTCAATCAGCCCCAGCATTTT. Translating it yields CASSTRDRDFNQPQHF.

The gene calls are TRBV20-1 and TRBJ2-5, with D maybe TRBD1 (6 bases). Germline-derived CDR1 and CDR2 are DFQATT and SNEGSKA (reference sequence). The CDR3 is made up of 14 amino acids. V lost 2 bases, J lost 5 bases, and 15 bases lay in between. CDR3 in amino acids: CSARRSQGRETQYF. DNA for the CDR3: TGCAGTGCTAGAAGGTCTCAGGGGCGGGAGACCCAGTACTTC.

This sequence joins TRBV20-1 and TRBJ1-4; D is perhaps TRBD1 (5 bases). Germline-derived CDR1 and CDR2 are DFQATT and SNEGSKA (reference sequence). V lost 1 base and J lost 4, with 13 bases in between. This CDR3 comprises 15 residues. The CDR3 bases are TGCAGTGCTAGAGGGGGCGGGGGAAATAATGAAAAACTGTTTTTT. This encodes CSARGGGGNNEKLFF.

CDR3 nucleotide sequence: TGCAGCGTTGACATGGCGGGAGGCAACTTCAATGAGCAGTTCTTC. Translating gives CSVDMAGGNFNEQFF. The rearrangement links TRBV29-1 to TRBJ2-1; 8 positions agree with TRBD2. V was pared by 3 bases and J by 6 bases, with 10 bases of the junction left unmatched. This CDR3 comprises 15 residues. Germline V CDR1 and CDR2: SQVTM, ANQGSEA.

CDR3 in amino acids: CSVPSGMGTDTQYF. The DNA of the CDR3 is TGCAGCGTTCCCTCGGGGATGGGCACAGATACGCAGTATTTT. V usage is TRBV29-1 and J usage is TRBJ2-3, with D perhaps TRBD2 (5 bases). CDR3 size: 14 residues. Germline lookup yields CDR1 SQVTM and CDR2 ANQGSEA. Between the trimmed V and J ends, which lost 5 bases and 1 base, there was a span of 13 bases.

Regarding this clonotype: A junction end diverges from the germline sequence, so it may reflect a read error. This sequence joins TRBV20-1 and TRBJ1-6; TRBD1 agrees at 9 bases. This CDR3 has 16 amino acids. The germline gives CDR1 DFQATT, CDR2 SNEGSKA (reference sequence). CDR3 loop: CSVRDQKTGGNSPLHF. CDR3 nucleotide sequence: TGCAGTGTTAGAGATCAAAAGACAGGGGGAAATTCACCCCTCCACTTT.

The sample holds a few counts of this clonotype. V gene TRBV7-2 combines with J gene TRBJ1-6; D gene unclear. V lost 11 bases, J lost 9 bases, and 23 bases lay in between. This CDR3 has 15 amino acids. Germline CDR1 reads SGHTA; CDR2 reads FQGNSA. CDR3 loop: CAPLHGRQGGSPLHF. The CDR3 coding sequence is TGTGCCCCCCTACACGGGAGACAAGGAGGTTCACCCCTCCACTTT.